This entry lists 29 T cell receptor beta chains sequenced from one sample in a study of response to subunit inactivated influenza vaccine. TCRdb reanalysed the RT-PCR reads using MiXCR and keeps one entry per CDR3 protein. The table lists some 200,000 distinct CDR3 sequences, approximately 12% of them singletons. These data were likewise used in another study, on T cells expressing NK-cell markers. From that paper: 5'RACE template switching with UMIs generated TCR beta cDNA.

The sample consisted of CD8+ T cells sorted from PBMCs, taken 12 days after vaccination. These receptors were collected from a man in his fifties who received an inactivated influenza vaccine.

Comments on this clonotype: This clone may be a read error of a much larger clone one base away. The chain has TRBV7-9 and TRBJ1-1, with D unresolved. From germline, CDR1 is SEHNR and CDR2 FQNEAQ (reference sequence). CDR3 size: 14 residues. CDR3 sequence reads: CAISLAPGGDEAFF. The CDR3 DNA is TGTGCCATCAGCTTAGCCCCGGGCGGGGATGAAGCTTTCTTT. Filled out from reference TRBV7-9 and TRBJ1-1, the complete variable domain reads DTGVSQNPRHKITKRGQNVTFRCDPISEHNRLYWYRQTLGQGPEFLTYFQNEAQLEKSRLLSDRFSAERPKGSFSTLEIQRTEQGDSAMYLCAISLAPGGDEAFFGQGTRLTVV.

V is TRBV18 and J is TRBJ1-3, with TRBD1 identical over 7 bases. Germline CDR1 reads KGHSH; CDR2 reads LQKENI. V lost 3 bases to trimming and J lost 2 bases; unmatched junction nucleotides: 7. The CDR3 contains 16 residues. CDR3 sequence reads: CASSPDPTGPGNTIYF. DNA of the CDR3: TGTGCCAGCTCACCGGATCCGACAGGGCCTGGAAACACCATATATTTT.

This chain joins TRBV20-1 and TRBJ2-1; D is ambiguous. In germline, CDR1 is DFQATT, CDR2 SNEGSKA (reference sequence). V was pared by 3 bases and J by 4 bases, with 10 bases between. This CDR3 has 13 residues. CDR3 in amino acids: CSARNPRYNEQFF. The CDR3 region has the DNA TGCAGTGCTAGGAATCCACGGTACAATGAGCAGTTCTTC.

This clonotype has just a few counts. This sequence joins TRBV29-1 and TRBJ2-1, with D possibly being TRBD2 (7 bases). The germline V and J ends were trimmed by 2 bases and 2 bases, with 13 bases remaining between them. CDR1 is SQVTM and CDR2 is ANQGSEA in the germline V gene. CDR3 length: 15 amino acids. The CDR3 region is CSVEKGGATYNEQFF. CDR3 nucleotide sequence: TGCAGCGTTGAAAAGGGGGGGGCCACCTACAATGAGCAGTTCTTC.

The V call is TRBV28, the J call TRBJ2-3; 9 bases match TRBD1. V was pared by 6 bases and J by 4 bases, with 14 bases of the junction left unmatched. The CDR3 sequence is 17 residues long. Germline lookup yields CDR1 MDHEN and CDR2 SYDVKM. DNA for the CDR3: TGTGCCAGCAGCCTTGAACCGGGACAGGGAATCGCAGATACGCAGTATTTT. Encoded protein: CASSLEPGQGIADTQYF.

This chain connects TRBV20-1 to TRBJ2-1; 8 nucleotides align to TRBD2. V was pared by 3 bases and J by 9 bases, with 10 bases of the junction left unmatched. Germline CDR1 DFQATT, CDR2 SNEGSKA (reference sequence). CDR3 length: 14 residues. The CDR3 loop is CSASSIAGIGEQFF. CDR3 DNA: TGCAGTGCTAGCTCAATAGCGGGAATTGGTGAGCAGTTCTTC.

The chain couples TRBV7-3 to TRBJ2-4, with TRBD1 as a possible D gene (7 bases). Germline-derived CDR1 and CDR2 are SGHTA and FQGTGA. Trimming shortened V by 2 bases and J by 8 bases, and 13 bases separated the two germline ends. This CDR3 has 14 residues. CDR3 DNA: TGTGCCAGCAGCTTAGGGGGGCAGGGGGACATTCAGTACTTC. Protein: CASSLGGQGDIQYF.

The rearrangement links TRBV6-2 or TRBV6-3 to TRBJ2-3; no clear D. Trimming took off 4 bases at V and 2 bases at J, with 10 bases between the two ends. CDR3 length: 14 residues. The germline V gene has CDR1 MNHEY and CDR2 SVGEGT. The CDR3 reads CASSFYSFTDTQYF. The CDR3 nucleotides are TGTGCCAGCAGTTTTTACAGCTTCACAGATACGCAGTATTTT.

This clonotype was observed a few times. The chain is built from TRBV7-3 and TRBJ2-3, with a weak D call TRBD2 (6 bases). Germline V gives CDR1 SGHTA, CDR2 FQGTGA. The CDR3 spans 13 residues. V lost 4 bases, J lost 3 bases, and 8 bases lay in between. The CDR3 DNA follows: TGTGCCAGCAGCTCCCTAGCGACAGATACGCAGTATTTT. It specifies CASSSLATDTQYF. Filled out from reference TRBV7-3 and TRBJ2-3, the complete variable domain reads GAGVSQTPSNKVTEKGKYVELRCDPISGHTALYWYRQSLGQGPEFLIYFQGTGAADDSGLPNDRFFAVRPEGSVSTLKIQRTERGDSAVYLCASSSLATDTQYFGPGTRLTVL.

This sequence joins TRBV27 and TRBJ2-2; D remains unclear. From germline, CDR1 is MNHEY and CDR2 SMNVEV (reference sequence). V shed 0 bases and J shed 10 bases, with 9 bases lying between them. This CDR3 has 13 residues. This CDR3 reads CASSLSGLMELFF. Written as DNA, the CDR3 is TGTGCCAGCAGTTTATCTGGGCTTATGGAGCTGTTTTTT.

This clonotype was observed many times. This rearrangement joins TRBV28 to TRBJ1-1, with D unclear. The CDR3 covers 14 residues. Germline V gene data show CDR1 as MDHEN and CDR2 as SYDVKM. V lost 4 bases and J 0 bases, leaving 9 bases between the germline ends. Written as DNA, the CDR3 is TGTGCCAGCAGTTCTAGATCTCTGAACACTGAAGCTTTCTTT. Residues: CASSSRSLNTEAFF.

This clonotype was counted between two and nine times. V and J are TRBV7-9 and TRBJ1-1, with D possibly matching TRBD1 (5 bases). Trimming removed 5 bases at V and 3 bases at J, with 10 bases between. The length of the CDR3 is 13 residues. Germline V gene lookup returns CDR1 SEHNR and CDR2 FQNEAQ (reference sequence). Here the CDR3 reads CASSTPGHTEAFF. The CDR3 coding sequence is TGTGCCAGCAGCACCCCGGGACACACTGAAGCTTTCTTT.

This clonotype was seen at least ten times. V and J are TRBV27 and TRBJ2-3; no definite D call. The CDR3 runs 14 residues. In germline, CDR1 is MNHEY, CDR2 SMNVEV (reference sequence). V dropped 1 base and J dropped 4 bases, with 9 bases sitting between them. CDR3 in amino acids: CASSLLGMPDTQYF. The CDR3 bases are TGTGCCAGCAGTTTATTGGGGATGCCAGATACGCAGTATTTT.

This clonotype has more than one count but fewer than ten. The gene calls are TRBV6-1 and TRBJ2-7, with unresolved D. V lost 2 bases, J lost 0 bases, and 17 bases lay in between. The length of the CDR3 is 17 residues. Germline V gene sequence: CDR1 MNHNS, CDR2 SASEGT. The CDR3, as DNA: TGTGCCAGCAGTGAATCTTACAGCCCTTTACTCTCCTACGAGCAGTACTTC. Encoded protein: CASSESYSPLLSYEQYF.

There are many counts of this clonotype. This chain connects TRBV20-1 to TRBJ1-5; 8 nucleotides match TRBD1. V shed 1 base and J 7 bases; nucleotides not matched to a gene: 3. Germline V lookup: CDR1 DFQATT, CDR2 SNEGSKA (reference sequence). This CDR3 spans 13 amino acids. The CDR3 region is CSARVTGDQPQHF. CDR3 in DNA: TGCAGTGCTAGAGTGACAGGGGACCAGCCCCAGCATTTT.

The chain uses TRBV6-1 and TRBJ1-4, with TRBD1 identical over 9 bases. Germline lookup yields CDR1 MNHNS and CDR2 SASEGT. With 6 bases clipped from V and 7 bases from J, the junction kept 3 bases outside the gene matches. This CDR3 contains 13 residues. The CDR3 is CASRRQGGEKLFF. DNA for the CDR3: TGTGCCAGCAGAAGACAGGGGGGTGAAAAACTGTTTTTT.

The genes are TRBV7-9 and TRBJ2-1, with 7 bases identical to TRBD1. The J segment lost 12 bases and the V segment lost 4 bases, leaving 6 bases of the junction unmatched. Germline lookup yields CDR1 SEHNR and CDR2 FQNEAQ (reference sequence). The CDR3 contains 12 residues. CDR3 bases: TGTGCCAGCAGCTCCGACAGGGTTGGGCAGTTCTTC. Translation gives CASSSDRVGQFF.

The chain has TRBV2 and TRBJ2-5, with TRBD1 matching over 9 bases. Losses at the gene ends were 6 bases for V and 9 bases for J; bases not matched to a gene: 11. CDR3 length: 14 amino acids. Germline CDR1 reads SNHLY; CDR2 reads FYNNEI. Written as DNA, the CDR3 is TGTGCCAGCAGGCACAGGGGGCAGGTCGGGGCCCAGTACTTC. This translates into CASRHRGQVGAQYF. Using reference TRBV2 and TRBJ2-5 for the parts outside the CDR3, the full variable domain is EPEVTQTPSHQVTQMGQEVILRCVPISNHLYFYWYRQILGQKVEFLVSFYNNEISEKSEIFDDQFSVERPDGSNFTLKIRSTKLEDSAMYFCASRHRGQVGAQYFGPGTRLLVL.

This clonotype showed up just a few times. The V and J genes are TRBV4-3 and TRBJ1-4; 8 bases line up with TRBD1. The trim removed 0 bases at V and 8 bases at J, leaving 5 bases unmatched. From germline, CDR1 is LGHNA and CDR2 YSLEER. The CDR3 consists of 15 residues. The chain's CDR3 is CASSQDMDRVEKLFF. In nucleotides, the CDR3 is TGCGCCAGCAGCCAAGATATGGACAGGGTCGAAAAACTGTTTTTT.

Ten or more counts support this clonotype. CDR3 sequence reads: CSARQASHSNQPQHF. Written as DNA, the CDR3 is TGCAGTGCTAGACAGGCATCCCATAGCAATCAGCCCCAGCATTTT. The rearrangement joins TRBV20-1 to TRBJ1-5; D is undetermined. The germline CDR1 and CDR2 sequences are DFQATT and SNEGSKA (reference sequence). Trimming removed 2 bases from V and 0 bases from J, with 11 bases in between. This CDR3 region has 15 residues.

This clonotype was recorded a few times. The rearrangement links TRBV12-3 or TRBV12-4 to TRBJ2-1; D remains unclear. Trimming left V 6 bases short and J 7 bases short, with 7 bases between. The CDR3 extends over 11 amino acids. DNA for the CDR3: TGTGCCAGCAGGCTAGGGAATGAGCAGTTCTTC. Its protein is CASRLGNEQFF.

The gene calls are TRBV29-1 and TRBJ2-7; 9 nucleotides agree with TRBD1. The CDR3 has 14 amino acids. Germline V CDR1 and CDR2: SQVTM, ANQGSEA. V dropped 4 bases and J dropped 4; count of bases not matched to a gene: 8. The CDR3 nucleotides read TGCAGCGTTGTTGGGACAGGGAAGAATTACGAGCAGTACTTC. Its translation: CSVVGTGKNYEQYF.

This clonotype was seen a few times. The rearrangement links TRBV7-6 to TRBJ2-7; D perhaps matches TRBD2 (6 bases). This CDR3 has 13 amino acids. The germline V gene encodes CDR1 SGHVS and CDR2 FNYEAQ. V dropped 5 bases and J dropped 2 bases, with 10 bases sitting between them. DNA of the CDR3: TGTGCCAGCAGCCCCCGGGAGACCTACGAGCAGTACTTC. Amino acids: CASSPRETYEQYF.

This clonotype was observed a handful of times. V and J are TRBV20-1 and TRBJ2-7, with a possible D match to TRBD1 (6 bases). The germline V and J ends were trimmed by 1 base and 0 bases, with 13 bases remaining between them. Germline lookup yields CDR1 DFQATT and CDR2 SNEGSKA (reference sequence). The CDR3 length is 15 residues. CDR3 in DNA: TGCAGTGCTAGAGGGGTACAGGGCCTCTCCTACGAGCAGTACTTC. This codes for CSARGVQGLSYEQYF.

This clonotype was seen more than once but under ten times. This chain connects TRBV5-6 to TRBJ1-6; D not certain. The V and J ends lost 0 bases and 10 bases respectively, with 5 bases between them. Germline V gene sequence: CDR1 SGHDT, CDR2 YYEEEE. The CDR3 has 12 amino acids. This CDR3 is CASSLGTSPLHF. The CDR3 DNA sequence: TGTGCCAGCAGCTTGGGTACATCACCCCTCCACTTT. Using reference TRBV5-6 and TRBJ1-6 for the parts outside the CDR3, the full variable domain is DAGVTQSPTHLIKTRGQQVTLRCSPKSGHDTVSWYQQALGQGPQFIFQYYEEEERQRGNFPDRFSGHQFPNYSSELNVNALLLGDSALYLCASSLGTSPLHFGNGTRLTVT.

In DNA, the CDR3 is TGTGCCAGCAGTTTACAGGACACAGATACGCAGTATTTT. Translating it yields CASSLQDTDTQYF. V is TRBV28 and J is TRBJ2-3; no reliable D call. Between the trimmed V and J ends, which lost 2 bases and 2 bases, there was a span of 5 bases. The V gene's germline CDR1 is MDHEN and CDR2 SYDVKM. The CDR3 totals 13 residues.

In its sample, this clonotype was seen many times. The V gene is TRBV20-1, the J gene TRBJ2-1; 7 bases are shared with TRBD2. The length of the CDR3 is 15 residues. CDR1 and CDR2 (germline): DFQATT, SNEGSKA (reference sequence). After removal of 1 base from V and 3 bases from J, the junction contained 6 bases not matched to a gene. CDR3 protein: CSARGAGDVYNEQFF. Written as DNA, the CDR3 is TGCAGTGCTAGAGGGGCGGGGGACGTCTACAATGAGCAGTTCTTC.

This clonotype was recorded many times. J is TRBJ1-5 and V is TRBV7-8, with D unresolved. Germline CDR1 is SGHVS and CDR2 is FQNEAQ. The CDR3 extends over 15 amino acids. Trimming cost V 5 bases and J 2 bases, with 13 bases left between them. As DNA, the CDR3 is TGTGCCAGCAGCCTCCTGGCAGGCCGCAATCAGCCCCAGCATTTT. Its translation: CASSLLAGRNQPQHF.

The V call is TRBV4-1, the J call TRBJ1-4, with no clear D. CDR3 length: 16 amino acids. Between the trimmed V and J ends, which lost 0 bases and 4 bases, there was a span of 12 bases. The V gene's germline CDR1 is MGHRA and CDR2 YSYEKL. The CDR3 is CASSQDATLYNEKLFF. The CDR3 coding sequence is TGCGCCAGCAGCCAAGACGCCACCCTCTATAATGAAAAACTGTTTTTT.